The 5 T cell receptor beta chains in this list originate from one sample, sequenced in a study of OX40 agonist ivuxolimab in advanced cancers. Produced via immunoSEQ multiplex PCR; TCRdb's table is partial and in-frame only. The data contain 75,000 to 100,000 clones, around 90% of them singletons. The material was CD4+ or CD8+ T cells sorted from blood, obtained in a trial of the OX40 agonist ivuxolimab. Receptors were obtained from an adult with an advanced solid tumor such as melanoma, head and neck, liver or kidney cancer.

The V and J genes are TRBV6-5 and TRBJ1-2; tentative D call: TRBD1 (6 bases). The V gene lost 5 bases and the J gene lost 1 base, with 14 bases spanning the gap. The V gene's germline CDR1 is MNHEY and CDR2 SVGAGI. The CDR3 covers 15 residues. CDR3 bases: TGTGCCAGCAGTCGACGGGACAACCTTAACTATGGCTACACCTTC. Protein: CASSRRDNLNYGYTF.

The chain combines TRBV10-3 with TRBJ1-2; 7 bases match TRBD1. The CDR3 sequence is 16 residues long. Looked up from germline, CDR1 is ENHRY and CDR2 is SYGVKD. J was trimmed by 4 bases and V by 1 base; bases with no gene match: 9. Here the CDR3 reads CAISELGRGELYGYTF. The CDR3 nucleotides are TGTGCCATCAGTGAGTTAGGCAGGGGGGAACTCTATGGCTACACCTTC.

This sequence joins TRBV9 and TRBJ2-3, with D unclear. Germline V gene sequence: CDR1 SGDLS, CDR2 YYNGEE. V lost 1 base to trimming and J lost 1 base, with 4 bases between them. CDR3 size: 13 residues. As DNA, the CDR3 is TGTGCCAGCAGCGTAATGGGCACAGATACGCAGTATTTT. This codes for CASSVMGTDTQYF.

The chain is built from TRBV19 and TRBJ1-2, with D hard to call. Between the trimmed V and J ends, which lost 4 bases and 4 bases, there was a span of 10 bases. The V gene's germline CDR1 is LNHDA and CDR2 SQIVND (reference sequence). The CDR3 consists of 13 residues. CDR3 residues: CASSTKGIYGYTF. The CDR3 DNA follows: TGTGCCAGTAGTACCAAGGGCATCTATGGCTACACCTTC.

The genes are TRBV5-1 and TRBJ2-1, with D possibly TRBD1 on 5 matching bases. The CDR3 runs to 15 residues. Germline V gives CDR1 SGHRS, CDR2 YFSETQ. Trimming pared 0 bases from V and 4 bases from J, leaving 11 bases between. DNA of the CDR3: TGCGCCAGCAGCTTGGCCCCAGGGCGTTACAATGAGCAGTTCTTC. It specifies CASSLAPGRYNEQFF. Drawing the rest from reference TRBV5-1 and TRBJ2-1, the complete variable domain is KAGVTQTPRYLIKTRGQQVTLSCSPISGHRSVSWYQQTPGQGLQFLFEYFSETQRNKGNFPGRFSGRQFSNSRSEMNVSTLELGDSALYLCASSLAPGRYNEQFFGPGTRLTVL.